This passage covers 6 T cell receptor beta chains from one sample sequenced in a study of OX40 agonist ivuxolimab in advanced cancers. The method was immunoSEQ multiplex PCR; TCRdb's version includes in-frame clones alone and lacks a portion of them. The sample holds approximately 99,000 clones, about 96% seen once. Sequences were derived from CD4+ or CD8+ T cells sorted from blood, sampled in a trial of the OX40 agonist ivuxolimab. Receptors originate from an adult with an advanced solid tumor such as melanoma, head and neck, liver or kidney cancer.

This clone showed up just once. The CDR3 DNA follows: TGTGCCAGCAGTGAAGGACAGGGACTATACGGCTACACCTTC. It specifies CASSEGQGLYGYTF. The chain links TRBV2 to TRBJ1-2; TRBD1 matches 7 bases. Germline V gives CDR1 SNHLY, CDR2 FYNNEI. Trimming at V came to 1 base and at J to 8 bases, leaving 7 bases not matched to a gene. The CDR3 sequence is 14 residues long.

The chain employs TRBV4-3 and TRBJ2-5; 12 bases agree with TRBD1. With V trimmed by 4 bases and J by 11 bases, 8 bases remained unmatched. Per germline, CDR1 LGHNA and CDR2 YSLEER. This CDR3 is 14 amino acids long. CDR3 DNA sequence: TGCGCCAGCAGCCCCGGGACAGGGGGCCTTGAGCAGTACTTC. Translation gives CASSPGTGGLEQYF.

The chain links TRBV27 to TRBJ2-3; maybe TRBD2 (6 bases). The germline CDR1 and CDR2 sequences are MNHEY and SMNVEV (reference sequence). This CDR3 is built from 14 residues. Trimming took off 3 bases at V and 3 bases at J, with 10 bases between the two ends. CDR3 bases: TGTGCCAGCAGTTTTTTCCGGGGGACAGATACGCAGTATTTT. It codes for CASSFFRGTDTQYF.

The sample holds one count of this clone. J is TRBJ1-1 and V is TRBV19; a possible D gene is TRBD1 (6 bases). The length of the CDR3 is 14 residues. V was clipped by 3 bases and J by 6 bases, with 14 bases between them. Germline-derived CDR1 and CDR2 are LNHDA and SQIVND (reference sequence). The CDR3 spells CASSIGGAGAEAFF. The CDR3 nucleotides read TGTGCCAGTAGTATTGGGGGGGCCGGGGCTGAAGCTTTCTTT.

The gene calls are TRBV6-1 and TRBJ2-3; 11 bases are shared with TRBD1. This CDR3 region has 17 residues. Germline CDR1 reads MNHNS; CDR2 reads SASEGT. V dropped 3 bases and J dropped 5; count of bases not matched to a gene: 10. The CDR3 is CASSEPGQGASGDTQYF. The CDR3 bases are TGTGCCAGCAGTGAGCCTGGACAGGGGGCCTCAGGAGATACGCAGTATTTT.

This clone was seen a handful of times. J is TRBJ2-1 and V is TRBV9, with 11 bases aligning to TRBD2. The CDR3 length is 14 residues. Germline assignment: CDR1 SGDLS and CDR2 YYNGEE. V shed 2 bases and J 9 bases; nucleotides not matched to a gene: 4. CDR3 bases: TGTGCCAGCAGCGTTAGCGGGGGGGCCCTTGAGCAGTTCTTC. Amino acid sequence: CASSVSGGALEQFF.